This T cell receptor (beta chain) was recorded in a study of T cells in Graves' hyperthyroidism and ophthalmopathy. This clonotype was observed at least ten times. Its target is not known. Whole-study findings and limits: Ophthalmopathy cases were set apart from stable hyperthyroidism by a 13 V-J model. Clonotypes that were expanded in thyroid above 0.001 mostly appeared in blood too.

The TCR beta CDR3 regions underwent amplification using RNA transcripts as the source. TCR CDR3 regions were first amplified by RT-PCR with HTBI primers. TCRdb itself ran the multiplex PCR reads through MiXCR, one entry per CDR3 protein. The sample includes 96,000 or so distinct CDR3 sequences, over 50% of them seen just once. Cells are PBMCs isolated from more than 8.5 ml of fresh blood. Between the trimmed V and J ends, which lost 3 bases and 0 bases, there was a span of 12 bases. This CDR3 comprises 16 residues. From germline, CDR1 is SGHRS and CDR2 YFSETQ. Material for sequencing was blood. This chain uses TRBV5-1 with TRBJ2-2; D is possibly TRBD2 (6 bases). This clonotype originated in a woman aged 40 to 50 with Graves' hyperthyroidism. The CDR3 region is CASSSLSGANTGELFF. The CDR3 DNA sequence: TGCGCCAGCAGCTCACTTAGCGGAGCGAACACCGGGGAGCTGTTTTTT. Supplemented by reference TRBV5-1 and TRBJ2-2, the full variable domain reads KAGVTQTPRYLIKTRGQQVTLSCSPISGHRSVSWYQQTPGQGLQFLFEYFSETQRNKGNFPGRFSGRQFSNSRSEMNVSTLELGDSALYLCASSSLSGANTGELFFGEGSRLTVL.